These T cell receptor beta chains were read from a single sample in a study of T cells in localized non-small cell lung cancer. Some clones are missing from TCRdb's copy, which holds only in-frame ones; the method was immunoSEQ multiplex PCR. This table holds tens of thousands of clones, 84% found once. The specimen was peripheral blood, collected before any cancer treatment. These receptors came from a man aged 35 to 69 with stage I lung adenocarcinoma. The CDR3 runs from the conserved cysteine through the conserved F or W. The order of the fields is J gene, clone size, V gene, D gene, CDR3 DNA, CDR3 protein. A D gene is named only where the DNA matches it firmly. Size is omitted from some rows. Given values are once, few, many or a class for expanded clones.

TRBJ2-1 NA TRBV2 TRBD2 TGTGCCAGCAGTGAAGCGCTTCACGGGGGGGCCGACAATGAGCAGTTCTTC CASSEALHGGADNEQFF
TRBJ2-3 NA TRBV4-1 TRBD1 TGCGCCAGCAGCCACTTACAGGGGGCTGGAGCAGATACGCAGTATTTT CASSHLQGAGADTQYF
TRBJ1-3 once TRBV5-1 NA TGCGCCAGCAGCTACGACAGCCGGTCTGGAAACACCATATATTTT CASSYDSRSGNTIYF
TRBJ2-5 NA TRBV28 NA TGTGCCAGCAGTTTAGACCTCTGGCATGGAGGGAGAGAGACCCAGTACTTC CASSLDLWHGGRETQYF
TRBJ2-2 NA TRBV29-1 NA TGCAGCGCCAAGGGCGCCGGGGGCGCCGGGGAGCTGTTTTTT CSAKGAGGAGELFF
TRBJ2-5 few TRBV15 TRBD2 TGTGCCACCAGTGCCGGACTAGTGAGCCCTGGCCAAGAGACCCAGTACTTC CATSAGLVSPGQETQYF
TRBJ1-5 NA TRBV7-8 NA TGTGCCAGCAGCTTATATGACGGAGGGAGGGTCCATCAGCCCCAGCATTTT CASSLYDGGRVHQPQHF
TRBJ1-2 few TRBV7-8 NA TGTGCCAGCAGCCCCAATGCGCGTCGAGGTGGTAACTATGGCTACACCTTC CASSPNARRGGNYGYTF
TRBJ1-2 NA TRBV30 NA TGTGCCTGGGCCCAGCGTCTGGAGAATGGCTACACCTTC CAWAQRLENGYTF
TRBJ2-7 NA TRBV18 TRBD1 TGTGCCAGCTCACCCCCGCGACAGGGGCTAGGGGAGCAGTACTTC CASSPPRQGLGEQYF
TRBJ2-1 NA TRBV30 NA TGTGCCTGGAGTGTTAGGTTTCTTGAGGACAATGAGCAGTTCTTC CAWSVRFLEDNEQFF
TRBJ1-2 NA TRBV4-1 TRBD1 TGCGCCAGCAGCCACTACACTTCCGGGACAGACTATGGCTACACCTTC CASSHYTSGTDYGYTF
TRBJ2-5 NA TRBV19 NA TGTGCCAGTACGTTGCGGGGGACAGGAGGGGAGACCCAGTACTTC CASTLRGTGGETQYF
TRBJ2-7 NA TRBV7-8 NA TGTGCCAGCAGCGTGACAACGCCCTCCTACGAGCAGTACTTC CASSVTTPSYEQYF
TRBJ2-7 once TRBV27 TRBD2 TGTGCCAGCAGTCAACTAGCGGGTCAGACCTTCTACGAGCAGTACTTC CASSQLAGQTFYEQYF
TRBJ1-4 NA TRBV18 NA TGTGCCAGCTCGACGTTGGCTACTAATGAAAAACTGTTTTTT CASSTLATNEKLFF
TRBJ2-1 NA TRBV6-5 TRBD1 TGTGCCAGCAGTTTGGAACAGGGGGCCTTTTACAATGAGCAGTTCTTC CASSLEQGAFYNEQFF
TRBJ2-3 NA TRBV6-6 TRBD2 TGTGCCAGCAGACCGACTAGCGGGAGGAGCACAGATACGCAGTATTTT CASRPTSGRSTDTQYF
TRBJ2-7 NA TRBV7-9 TRBD2 TGTGCCAGCTCCGGGGGGGCTAGCGGCTTCTACGAGCAGTACTTC CASSGGASGFYEQYF
TRBJ1-1 NA TRBV28 NA TGTGCCAGCAGTTTTAGAGGGGCTTCGAACACTGAAGCTTTCTTT CASSFRGASNTEAFF
TRBJ2-1 NA TRBV29-1 TRBD2 TGCAGCGTTCGGGCGGGGGGGCTCGGCAATGAGCAGTTCTTC CSVRAGGLGNEQFF
TRBJ2-5 NA TRBV6-7 NA TGTGCCAGCAGTTACCGTAGCTGCTCGTTCCCTTTGCAAGAGACCCAGTACTTC CASSYRSCSFPLQETQYF
TRBJ2-1 NA TRBV5-1 TRBD2 TGCGCCAGTAACTCTGCTAGCGGGAGCTCCTACAATGAGCAGTTCTTC CASNSASGSSYNEQFF
TRBJ2-2 NA TRBV10-1 NA TGCGCCAGCAGCCCTATGGACAGGAACACCGGGGAGCTGTTTTTT CASSPMDRNTGELFF
TRBJ2-2 NA TRBV19 TRBD1 TGTGCCAGTAGGGACTCTGACAGGGCCCACACCGGGGAGCTGTTTTTT CASRDSDRAHTGELFF
TRBJ2-7 NA TRBV18 TRBD2 TGTGCCAGCTCACCAAGGCTAGCGGGAGCACAGCAGTACTTC CASSPRLAGAQQYF
TRBJ2-3 NA TRBV30 NA TGTGCCTGGAGTTCTGCAGGCACAGATACGCAGTATTTT CAWSSAGTDTQYF
TRBJ1-2 once TRBV28 TRBD1 TGTGCCAGCAGTTTTGTCGCGACAGGGGAGGTTGGCTATGGCTACACCTTC CASSFVATGEVGYGYTF
TRBJ2-7 NA TRBV7-9 NA TGTGCCAGCAGCCAGCCCGGGGGCGAGCAGTACTTC CASSQPGGEQYF
TRBJ1-2 NA TRBV5-1 NA TGCGCCAGCAGCTTGGAGGCCAGGGACTATGGCTACACCTTC CASSLEARDYGYTF
TRBJ2-1 NA TRBV4-1 TRBD2 TGCGCCAGCAGGGAGGAGGAGCGGGAGGGAACCAATGAGCAGTTCTTC CASREEEREGTNEQFF
TRBJ2-7 NA TRBV28 NA TGTGCCAGCAGCTTAAAGGGGTACGAGCAGTACTTC CASSLKGYEQYF
TRBJ2-7 NA TRBV7-2 NA TGTGCCAGCAGTTTAGTCGGGGGCCTTAGCTCCTACGAGCAGTACTTC CASSLVGGLSSYEQYF
TRBJ2-3 NA TRBV6-5 NA TGTGCCAGCAGTTCCCCAGGAACAGATACGCAGTATTTT CASSSPGTDTQYF
TRBJ1-5 NA TRBV6-6 NA TGTGCCAGCAGGACCCGGACGGCCCATAGCAATCAGCCCCAGCATTTT CASRTRTAHSNQPQHF
TRBJ1-1 NA TRBV6-1 NA TGTGCCAGCAAGCCCGGGCCAGGGAAGAACACTGAAGCTTTCTTT CASKPGPGKNTEAFF
TRBJ2-2 NA TRBV19 TRBD2 TGTGCCAGTAGATACATTAGCGGGACCGTGAACACCGGGGAGCTGTTTTTT CASRYISGTVNTGELFF
TRBJ2-5 NA TRBV7-6 TRBD2 TGTGCCAGCAGCTACGGGACTAGCGGGGGGGTTAGGGGAGGAGAGACCCAGTACTTC CASSYGTSGGVRGGETQYF
TRBJ2-5 NA TRBV10-2 NA TGCGCCAGCAGTGGGACAAGGGATAGCCAGTACTTC CASSGTRDSQYF
TRBJ1-4 NA TRBV30 NA TGTGCCTGGAGCCCAGGTACTAATGAAAAACTGTTTTTT CAWSPGTNEKLFF
TRBJ1-3 NA TRBV5-1 NA TGCGCCAGCAGCTTGGACGGGTACTCTGGAAACACCATATATTTT CASSLDGYSGNTIYF
TRBJ2-7 once TRBV5-1 TRBD1 TGCGCCAGCAGCCCTCTCAGGGGGAGCTCCTACGAGCAGTACTTC CASSPLRGSSYEQYF
TRBJ2-7 NA TRBV7-7 NA TGTGCTAGCAGCCGGGACATCTCCTACGAGCAGTACTTC CASSRDISYEQYF
TRBJ2-7 NA TRBV5-1 NA TGCGCCAGCAGCGGGGGGCGGGGAGGCTACGAGCAGTACTTC CASSGGRGGYEQYF
TRBJ1-2 NA TRBV9 TRBD1 TGTGCCAGCAGCGTAAATAGCAGGGGGGAGTTTGGCTACACCTTC CASSVNSRGEFGYTF
TRBJ2-7 NA TRBV19 NA TGTGCCAGTATGGATCGGGACAAAATTGGGTCTCAGCAGTACTTC CASMDRDKIGSQQYF
TRBJ2-1 NA TRBV19 TRBD2 TGTGCCAGTAGCCCCGGCCAGCGGGGGGGCCCTTATGAGCAGTTCTTC CASSPGQRGGPYEQFF
TRBJ1-5 NA TRBV5-6 NA TGTGCCAGCAGCTCGTATAGAGGACTGAGCTTGTATAGCAATCAGCCCCAGCATTTT CASSSYRGLSLYSNQPQHF
TRBJ2-7 NA TRBV5-1 TRBD1 TGCGCCAGCAGCTTGGGACAGGGCCCCTACGAGCAGTACTTC CASSLGQGPYEQYF
TRBJ2-1 NA TRBV5-1 TRBD2 TGCGCCAGCAGCTTCAGCGGGAGGGGCTCCTACAATGAGCAGTTCTTC CASSFSGRGSYNEQFF
TRBJ2-5 NA TRBV27 TRBD2 TGTGCCAGCAGACCTCTAGCGGGAGGGCCGAAGACCCAGTACTTC CASRPLAGGPKTQYF